This T cell receptor beta chain was documented in a study of T cell responses to AZD1222 COVID-19 vaccine. V was trimmed by 4 bases and J by 2 bases, leaving 15 bases between them. This CDR3 is 15 amino acids long. CDR1 SGHRS and CDR2 YFSETQ come from the germline V gene. The data were produced by immunoSEQ multiplex PCR, yet TCRdb's version contains in-frame clones alone and is incomplete. The sample carries roughly 110,000 clones, roughly 92% recorded once. The rearrangement uses TRBV5-1 and TRBJ1-2, with a possible D match to TRBD1 (5 bases). The clonotype was recovered from an adult in good health. The specimen comprised peripheral blood, sampled on day 0 of AZD1222 vaccination. The CDR3 DNA reads TGCGCCAGCAGCCCGGGGCCGGTTGGAAACTATGGCTACACCTTC. Its translation: CASSPGPVGNYGYTF.